The clone carrying this T cell receptor (beta chain) occurred a few times. Its specificity is unknown. This specimen belongs to a study of T-cell reconstitution after alpha-beta-depleted transplantation in children. Study-level results: The study traced high day-60 TCRbeta diversity in some patients to surviving recipient T cells and thymic progenitors. By one year post-transplant, T-cell counts and diversity largely arose from T cells that were newly produced.

Molecular barcoding with unique molecular identifiers was used for the TCRbeta library. TCRdb re-called the PCR reads through MiXCR, storing one row per CDR3 protein. This sample has about a million distinct CDR3 sequences, with 25% to 30% found just once. The length of the CDR3 is 14 residues. V was shortened by 4 bases and J by 4 bases, with 14 bases between the two germline ends. Germline lookup yields CDR1 SGHRS and CDR2 YFSETQ. The rearrangement uses TRBV5-1 and TRBJ2-5, with a tentative D call TRBD2 (5 bases). The TCR originated in a boy under two years old who had a stem cell transplant for SCID, so the T cells may come from the graft donor. Material: PBMCs, mostly from graft donor cells, obtained 360 days after TCRalphabeta/CD19-depleted stem cell transplant. DNA of the CDR3: TGCGCCAGCAGCATGAGCGGAGGTGTAGAGACCCAGTACTTC. It translates to CASSMSGGVETQYF.